What follows are 24 T cell receptor beta chains derived from one specimen sequenced in a study of shared clonotypes between healthy human individuals. Some clones are missing from TCRdb's copy, which holds only in-frame ones; the method was immunoSEQ multiplex PCR. The sample consists of roughly 2.5 million clones, 85% to 95% of them appearing once. Sequences were obtained from naive CD4+ T cells sorted from blood. Subset noted: CD45RA+ positively selected. The receptors were sampled from a man between 18 and 35 years old in good health.

With respect to this clone: In the same sample, other DNA sequences code for this CDR3. This sequence joins TRBV18 and TRBJ2-7, with 7 bases identical to TRBD2. CDR1 KGHSH and CDR2 LQKENI come from the germline V gene. The junction had 1 base not matched to a gene; V was cut back by 0 bases and J by 2 bases. The CDR3 has 14 amino acids. In DNA, the CDR3 is TGTGCCAGCTCACCACCAGGGAGGGCCTACGAGCAGTACTTC. This codes for CASSPPGRAYEQYF. The variable domain in full, completed from reference TRBV18 and TRBJ2-7, reads NAGVMQNPRHLVRRRGQEARLRCSPMKGHSHVYWYRQLPEEGLKFMVYLQKENIIDESGMPKERFSAEFPKEGPSILRIQQVVRGDSAAYFCASSPPGRAYEQYFGPGTRLTVT.

The chain joins TRBV15 to TRBJ2-7, with 8 bases identical to TRBD2. V lost 5 bases and J lost 2; bases outside the gene matches: 5. The germline V gene encodes CDR1 LNHNV and CDR2 YYDKDF (reference sequence). CDR3 length: 14 amino acids. The CDR3: CATSGGGPAYEQYF. The CDR3 DNA is TGTGCCACCAGCGGCGGGGGGCCCGCCTACGAGCAGTACTTC.

CDR3 amino acids: CASSLGGTRQETQYF. CDR3 in DNA: TGCGCCAGCAGCTTGGGGGGGACTCGGCAAGAGACCCAGTACTTC. The rearrangement links TRBV5-1 to TRBJ2-5; maybe TRBD2 (6 bases). V lost 0 bases, J lost 2 bases, and 11 bases lay in between. Looked up from germline, CDR1 is SGHRS and CDR2 is YFSETQ. This CDR3 spans 15 amino acids.

This chain uses TRBV5-4 with TRBJ1-2; D call uncertain. The ends were cut back, 4 bases at V and 8 bases at J, with 21 bases in the middle. The CDR3 covers 15 residues. CDR1 and CDR2 (germline): SGHNT, YYREEE (reference sequence). CDR3 nucleotides: TGTGCCAGCAGCCAGATCTTGGCCCATGCAGGAGGCTACACCTTC. Protein sequence: CASSQILAHAGGYTF. Drawing the rest from reference TRBV5-4 and TRBJ1-2, the complete variable domain is ETGVTQSPTHLIKTRGQQVTLRCSSQSGHNTVSWYQQALGQGPQFIFQYYREEENGRGNFPPRFSGLQFPNYSSELNVNALELDDSALYLCASSQILAHAGGYTFGSGTRLTVV.

The J gene is TRBJ2-3, the V gene TRBV4-1; 8 bases match TRBD2. The CDR3 length is 15 residues. From germline, CDR1 is MGHRA and CDR2 YSYEKL. The junction had 4 bases not matched to a gene; V was cut back by 1 base and J by 4 bases. CDR3 DNA sequence: TGCGCCAGCAGCCAAGTAGCGGGGACGGCAGATACGCAGTATTTT. Translated: CASSQVAGTADTQYF.

This sequence joins TRBV7-2 and TRBJ1-6; 8 positions match TRBD1. There are 14 residues in the CDR3. Losses at the gene ends were 3 bases for V and 9 bases for J; bases not matched to a gene: 4. CDR1 and CDR2 from the germline V gene are SGHTA and FQGNSA. The CDR3 loop reads CASSFGQGGSPLHF. The CDR3 nucleotides read TGTGCCAGCAGCTTTGGACAGGGCGGTTCACCCCTCCACTTT.

This chain uses TRBV29-1 with TRBJ2-2; D unresolved. The CDR3 extends over 13 amino acids. V lost 3 bases and J lost 1, with 6 bases in between. Germline V gene sequence: CDR1 SQVTM, CDR2 ANQGSEA. The CDR3 spells CSVDYKNTGELFF. The CDR3 DNA sequence: TGCAGCGTTGACTACAAGAACACCGGGGAGCTGTTTTTT.

In nucleotides, the CDR3 is TGTGCCAGCAGCCAAGATCTCGGACGGAGGATGAGCTCCTATAATTCACCCCTCCACTTT. Amino acid sequence: CASSQDLGRRMSSYNSPLHF. The chain is built from TRBV14 and TRBJ1-6; D unclear. V was cut by 0 bases and J by 0 bases, with 18 bases left in between. The length of the CDR3 is 20 residues. Germline loops: CDR1 SGHDN, CDR2 FVKESK.

With respect to this clone: Other DNA variants within this sample encode the same CDR3. J is TRBJ2-3 and V is TRBV5-1; no clear D gene. Germline V gene sequence: CDR1 SGHRS, CDR2 YFSETQ. The CDR3 length is 14 residues. V was shortened by 1 base and J by 2 bases, with 8 bases between the two germline ends. DNA for the CDR3: TGCGCCAGCAGCTTGCGTCTGTCCACAGATACGCAGTATTTT. Encoded protein: CASSLRLSTDTQYF.

This clone was found many times. This chain links TRBV7-6 with TRBJ2-7; 7 bases fit TRBD2. The germline CDR1 and CDR2 sequences are SGHVS and FNYEAQ. The CDR3 sequence is 16 residues long. Trimming cost V 5 bases and J 3 bases; bases outside gene matches: 13. In DNA, the CDR3 is TGTGCCAGCAGCCCTCACGCGGGGGACGGGTTCTACGAGCAGTACTTC. Translating it yields CASSPHAGDGFYEQYF.

The V and J genes are TRBV7-9 and TRBJ2-7; D is ambiguous. The CDR3 runs 14 residues. From germline, CDR1 is SEHNR and CDR2 FQNEAQ (reference sequence). Deletions cut 5 bases from V and 0 bases from J, with 11 bases between. In DNA form, the CDR3 reads TGTGCCAGCAGCCGGGCTGTGGGCTCCTACGAGCAGTACTTC. Its protein product is CASSRAVGSYEQYF.

The gene calls are TRBV2 and TRBJ1-2; D is unclear. Germline loops: CDR1 SNHLY, CDR2 FYNNEI. The V and J ends lost 7 bases and 0 bases respectively, with 9 bases between them. The CDR3 consists of 13 residues. The CDR3 sequence is CASKDDTNYGYTF. The CDR3 bases are TGTGCCAGCAAGGACGATACTAACTATGGCTACACCTTC.

This chain joins TRBV4-3 and TRBJ2-3; 9 bases align to TRBD1. The trim removed 1 base at V and 3 bases at J, leaving 8 bases unmatched. From germline, CDR1 is LGHNA and CDR2 YSLEER. This CDR3 is 17 amino acids long. Here the CDR3 reads CASSQALETGGTDTQYF. The CDR3 region has the DNA TGCGCCAGCAGCCAAGCCCTTGAGACAGGGGGTACAGATACGCAGTATTTT.

The J gene is TRBJ1-6, the V gene TRBV25-1; D gene unclear. Germline V gene sequence: CDR1 MGHDK, CDR2 SYGVNS. V was cut by 2 bases and J by 9 bases, with 8 bases left in between. There are 13 residues in the CDR3. The DNA of the CDR3 is TGTGCCAGCAGTGAACAGTCCATTTCACCCCTCCACTTT. Its translation is CASSEQSISPLHF.

J is TRBJ1-1 and V is TRBV10-3; D is unresolved. In germline, CDR1 is ENHRY, CDR2 SYGVKD. V was trimmed by 2 bases and J by 1 base, leaving 8 bases between them. The CDR3 is 14 amino acids. The CDR3 bases are TGTGCCATCAGTGAGGAGCAGGAGAACACTGAAGCTTTCTTT. This sequence encodes CAISEEQENTEAFF.

Comment on this clone: Other DNA sequences from this sample encode an identical CDR3 as well. V and J are TRBV18 and TRBJ2-1; no reliable D call. V lost 3 bases and J lost 7, with 7 bases in between. Germline CDR1 and CDR2: KGHSH and LQKENI. This CDR3 is built from 12 residues. For the CDR3, the DNA is TGTGCCAGCTCACCGGGCGGAAATGAGCAGTTCTTC. Protein: CASSPGGNEQFF.

This clone was seen a few times. Other nucleotide sequences from this sample produce the same CDR3. The chain uses TRBV30 and TRBJ1-1; D call uncertain. The CDR3 spans 14 residues. Germline V CDR1 and CDR2: GTSNPN, SVGIG (reference sequence). The V end lost 0 bases, the J end lost 0 bases, and 8 bases lay between the germline ends. The CDR3 spells CAWSVGRLNTEAFF. The CDR3 coding sequence is TGTGCCTGGAGTGTAGGCAGATTGAACACTGAAGCTTTCTTT. The whole variable domain, filled in from reference TRBV30 and TRBJ1-1, reads SQTIHQWPATLVQPVGSPLSLECTVEGTSNPNLYWYRQAAGRGLQLLFYSVGIGQISSEVPQNLSASRPQDRQFILSSKKLLLSDSGFYLCAWSVGRLNTEAFFGQGTRLTVV.

This chain links TRBV5-1 with TRBJ2-1; 9 positions match TRBD1. Losses at the gene ends were 0 bases for V and 9 bases for J; bases not matched to a gene: 10. The germline V gene has CDR1 SGHRS and CDR2 YFSETQ. The length of the CDR3 is 16 residues. The CDR3 DNA is TGCGCCAGCAGCTTGGCCCCGCGGGACAGGGTTACTGAGCAGTTCTTC. Its protein product is CASSLAPRDRVTEQFF.

This chain links TRBV18 with TRBJ1-2; TRBD1 might be the D (5 bases). Trimming took 2 bases from V and 4 from J, leaving 14 bases between them. Germline values: CDR1 KGHSH, CDR2 LQKENI. This CDR3 comprises 15 residues. CDR3 amino acids: CASSPARGLGYGYTF. The CDR3 DNA sequence: TGTGCCAGCTCACCAGCCCGGGGCCTCGGCTATGGCTACACCTTC.

This clone has a handful of counts. The rearrangement joins TRBV6-7 to TRBJ1-1, with 8 nucleotides matching TRBD1. TRBV6-7 is flagged as an ORF with uncertain function. V was clipped by 2 bases and J by 6 bases; unmatched bases: 8. The CDR3 covers 15 residues. The CDR3 bases are TGTGCCAGCAGTTACGCGGGACAGGTGATACCTGAAGCTTTCTTT. Its protein is CASSYAGQVIPEAFF.

This rearrangement joins TRBV5-1 to TRBJ2-5, with 8 bases that match TRBD1. Germline V CDR1 and CDR2: SGHRS, YFSETQ. Unmatched junction bases numbered 5, after V lost 3 bases and J lost 4 bases. The CDR3 contains 14 residues. The CDR3 region is CASSSNGQGETQYF. CDR3 coding DNA: TGCGCCAGCAGCTCCAATGGACAGGGAGAGACCCAGTACTTC.

The rearrangement uses TRBV5-1 and TRBJ1-1, with 7 bases matching TRBD1. V shed 1 base, J shed 7 bases, and the junction held 4 bases outside the gene matches. CDR3 length: 13 amino acids. The germline V gene encodes CDR1 SGHRS and CDR2 YFSETQ. The CDR3 nucleotides are TGCGCCAGCAGCTTGTCGCAGGGGGTTGAAGCTTTCTTT. Translated, it gives CASSLSQGVEAFF.

The chain links TRBV2 to TRBJ2-2; D not certain. Germline loops: CDR1 SNHLY, CDR2 FYNNEI. V was cut by 5 bases and J by 3 bases, with 19 bases left in between. This CDR3 contains 17 residues. The CDR3 DNA is TGTGCCAGCAGTTCCCCGGGCGCAACGTGGGACACCGGGGAGCTGTTTTTT. As protein: CASSSPGATWDTGELFF.

J is TRBJ2-5 and V is TRBV5-6, with 9 positions matching TRBD1. The CDR3 consists of 13 residues. V was pared by 4 bases and J by 4 bases, with 2 bases of the junction left unmatched. From germline, CDR1 is SGHDT and CDR2 YYEEEE. CDR3 DNA sequence: TGTGCCAGCAGCGAGGACAGGGGAGAGACCCAGTACTTC. Its translation: CASSEDRGETQYF.